This TCR beta chain derives from a study of glioma-infiltrating T cells after dendritic cell vaccination. Time point described: after dendritic cell vaccination, including at tumor progression/relapse. The assay was immunoSEQ multiplex PCR, and TCRdb's table has in-frame clones only and misses some. The table records fewer than 75,000 clones, 70% to 90% of them present only once. The CDR3 spans 10 residues. Trimming stripped 6 bases from V and 7 bases from J, with 9 bases between. Germline V gene data show CDR1 as DFQATT and CDR2 as SNEGSKA (reference sequence). This rearrangement joins TRBV20-1 to TRBJ1-1; D not certain. This specimen was blood, taken after dendritic cell vaccination. The TCR sequence derives from a human donor with glioblastoma. The CDR3 loop reads CSAREIEAFF. Written as DNA, the CDR3 is TGCAGTGCAAGGGAGATTGAAGCTTTCTTT.